This T cell receptor beta chain is drawn from a study of Graves' ophthalmopathy and Graves' hyperthyroidism. Looking at the study overall: Peripheral blood (taken before any treatment) was collected at initial diagnosis.

Amplification from RNA transcripts yielded the TCR beta CDR3 regions. First-round RT-PCR relied on HTBI primers, and a second-round multiplex PCR came next. MiXCR, applied by TCRdb to the multiplex PCR reads, yields one record per CDR3 protein. The data contain about 370,000 distinct CDR3 sequences, 15% to 20% of them singletons. Looked up from germline, CDR1 is SGHTA and CDR2 is FQGNSA. The CDR3 runs to 15 residues. The study, taken as a whole, reports: Ophthalmopathy progression cases were predicted by the model with roughly 68% sensitivity and less than 85% specificity.

Concerning this clonotype itself: Its antigen is currently unknown. One end of the junction is discordant with germline, which a read error may explain.

Sequencing was done on a sample of peripheral blood. This chain connects TRBV7-2 to TRBJ2-2, with 8 bases aligning to TRBD2. The clonotype was recovered from an adult woman with stable Graves' hyperthyroidism. In DNA form, the CDR3 reads TGTGCCAGCAGCTTGTTAGCGGGATTAACCGGGGAGCTGTGGTTT. Translation gives CASSLLAGLTGELWF.